The sequence of this TCR beta chain was determined in a study of blood T cell repertoires in COVID-19. Study summary: Whether acute or convalescent, the COVID-19 samples came from the United States, Italy and Spain. The analysed material was cDNA or gDNA that came from T cells, B-cell-depleted T cells, or PBMCs.

Authors' analysis steps: Estimated nucleated cell counts came from reference gene primer amplification. Some clones are missing from TCRdb's copy, which holds only in-frame ones; the method was immunoSEQ multiplex PCR. V and J calls and clone size are those listed in that table; D and trimming were worked out from the DNA. The sample carries 200,000 to 250,000 clones, 65% to 90% recorded once. The germline CDR1 and CDR2 sequences are SNHLY and FYNNEI. The CDR3 is 13 amino acids. V lost 11 bases to trimming and J lost 8 bases; unmatched junction nucleotides: 9. This clonotype was sampled from a man aged 50-59 years with acute or convalescent COVID-19. The sample taken for sequencing was peripheral blood. This chain joins TRBV2 and TRBJ2-1; 10 bases are shared with TRBD1. CDR3 amino acids: CAADRGRRDEQFF. The CDR3 region has the DNA TGTGCCGCAGACAGGGGGCGCAGGGATGAGCAGTTCTTC.